This record looks at one TCR beta chain sequence and its context. Its target is unknown. TCRdb's copy holds only in-frame clones and misses some; the assay was immunoSEQ multiplex PCR. The sample consists of around 63,000 clones, roughly 95% of them appearing once. This sample is drawn from a study of cytomegalovirus exposure and HLA in healthy donors. Study-wide findings and caveats: Many donors shared some public TCRs, even though most TCR sequences were rare.

The CDR3 is 18 residues long. V dropped 1 base and J dropped 2; count of bases not matched to a gene: 11. Germline V CDR1 and CDR2: LGHNA, YNFKEQ. The TCR was taken from a young woman in good health and CMV-seronegative. The chain joins TRBV4-2 to TRBJ2-1; 7 bases agree with TRBD2. The specimen was PBMCs. The CDR3 nucleotides read TGTGCCAGCAGCCAAGTCCATCGGGCGGGAGACCCCTACAATGAGCAGTTCTTC. It codes for CASSQVHRAGDPYNEQFF.